Listed below are T cell receptor beta chains from one sample, sequenced in a study of T-cell memory formation after mild COVID-19. One entry per CDR3 protein results from TCRdb running MiXCR on the 5' RACE reads. The table lists 250,000 to 400,000 distinct CDR3 sequences, roughly an eighth of them singletons, with roughly 21% in the top ten. Material: PBMCs or a T cell subset sorted from them (not recorded which). These receptors all come from a man between 18 and 29 years old who had mild COVID-19 (a few samples of this study predate the infection). Cell type and time point are not known. CDR3s include the opening cysteine and the closing phenylalanine or tryptophan. Fields, in order: V gene, CDR3 length, J gene, clone size, D gene, CDR3 protein, CDR3 DNA. The D gene is left open where the match is weak. Not all rows give a size; the values are once, few, many and, for expanded clones, a class.

TRBV5-4	14	TRBJ2-2	few	NA	CASTQISATGELFF	TGTGCCAGCACCCAGATTTCGGCCACCGGGGAGCTGTTTTTT
TRBV5-5	14	TRBJ2-3	few	NA	CASSRMEVTDTQYF	TGTGCCAGCAGCCGGATGGAGGTGACAGATACGCAGTATTTT
TRBV7-2	16	TRBJ2-2	NA	TRBD2	CASSKTGLAVPGELFF	TGTGCCAGCAGCAAGACGGGACTAGCGGTACCCGGGGAGCTGTTTTTT
TRBV12-3/TRBV12-4	16	TRBJ2-1	many	TRBD2	CASSPFGSGGAQEQFF	TGTGCCAGCAGTCCATTCGGGAGCGGGGGGGCGCAGGAGCAGTTCTTC
TRBV2	12	TRBJ1-6	NA	NA	CASSGRASPLHF	TGTGCCAGCAGTGGGAGGGCCTCGCCCCTCCACTTT
TRBV20-1	15	TRBJ1-5	few	NA	CSASNAVLRDQPQHF	TGCAGTGCTAGTAACGCAGTCTTGAGGGATCAGCCCCAGCATTTT
TRBV5-6	15	TRBJ1-5	NA	NA	CASSRRDGYNQPQHF	TGTGCCAGCAGCCGCCGGGACGGATATAATCAGCCCCAGCATTTT
TRBV13	15	TRBJ1-6	NA	TRBD1	CASSLAGTGNSPLHF	TGTGCCAGCAGCTTAGCAGGGACAGGGAATTCACCCCTCCACTTT
TRBV11-3	16	TRBJ2-2	few	NA	CASSLRGPPNTGELFF	TGTGCCAGCAGCTTAAGAGGGCCTCCGAACACCGGGGAGCTGTTTTTT
TRBV2	13	TRBJ1-6	NA	NA	CASSDPILSPLHF	TGTGCCAGCAGTGATCCTATCCTTTCACCCCTCCACTTT
TRBV7-9	14	TRBJ1-3	many	NA	CASSFTGTGNTIYF	TGTGCCAGCAGCTTCACCGGGACAGGAAACACCATATATTTT
TRBV29-1	13	TRBJ1-6	NA	NA	CSVRQNADSPLHF	TGCAGCGTTCGACAGAATGCCGATTCACCCCTCCACTTT
TRBV20-1	12	TRBJ2-1	few	NA	CSAITNWGEQFF	TGCAGTGCTATCACTAATTGGGGTGAGCAGTTCTTC
TRBV2	14	TRBJ2-7	NA	NA	CASNRQDQRGEQYF	TGTGCCAGTAATCGACAGGATCAACGGGGCGAGCAGTACTTC
TRBV29-1	11	TRBJ2-7	few	NA	CSVGVGSEQYF	TGCAGCGTTGGGGTGGGTTCCGAGCAGTACTTC
TRBV11-2	14	TRBJ2-3	NA	TRBD1	CASSSTGAPDTQYF	TGTGCCAGCAGCTCGACAGGGGCCCCAGATACGCAGTATTTT
TRBV11-2	16	TRBJ2-2	NA	NA	CASSSRWGKRTGELFF	TGTGCCAGCAGCTCCCGCTGGGGAAAAAGGACCGGGGAGCTGTTTTTT
TRBV5-4	15	TRBJ2-2	NA	TRBD2	CASSLSRGGQGELFF	TGTGCCAGCAGCTTATCCCGGGGGGGCCAGGGGGAGCTGTTTTTT
TRBV5-1	13	TRBJ1-4	NA	NA	CASSPTANEKLFF	TGCGCCAGCAGCCCGACGGCTAATGAAAAACTGTTTTTT
TRBV9	16	TRBJ2-7	NA	TRBD1	CASSQTTGGYTVEQYF	TGTGCCAGCAGCCAAACAACAGGGGGCTATACCGTCGAGCAGTACTTC
TRBV4-1	13	TRBJ2-5	few	TRBD1	CASSPWTGKTQYF	TGCGCCAGCAGCCCCTGGACAGGGAAGACCCAGTACTTC
TRBV20-1	16	TRBJ2-3	NA	TRBD1	CSARALGTGETDTQYF	TGCAGTGCTAGAGCGCTGGGGACAGGGGAAACAGATACGCAGTATTTT
TRBV7-9	14	TRBJ2-3	few	TRBD1	CASSSWTGRDTQYF	TGTGCCAGCAGCTCCTGGACAGGACGAGATACGCAGTATTTT
TRBV12-3/TRBV12-4	13	TRBJ2-2	few	TRBD1	CASRGGRAGELFF	TGTGCCAGCAGAGGGGGCAGGGCCGGGGAGCTGTTTTTT
TRBV7-3	15	TRBJ2-5	few	TRBD2	CASSLARASGGPLDF	TGTGCCAGCAGCTTAGCGAGGGCTAGCGGGGGCCCCTTGGACTTC
TRBV6-5	16	TRBJ1-2	few	NA	CASSYSVTGLDYGYTF	TGTGCCAGCAGTTACTCAGTCACCGGGCTAGACTATGGCTACACCTTC
TRBV4-3	15	TRBJ2-7	few	NA	CASSQGPRGHYEQYF	TGCGCCAGCAGCCAAGGCCCCAGGGGACACTACGAGCAGTACTTC
TRBV14	16	TRBJ2-1	few	TRBD2	CASSRTTSGGYNEQFF	TGTGCCAGCAGCCGAACGACTAGCGGGGGTTACAATGAGCAGTTCTTC
TRBV9	15	TRBJ1-4	NA	NA	CASSDPGSGNEKLFF	TGTGCCAGCAGCGATCCAGGCTCGGGGAATGAAAAACTGTTTTTT
TRBV20-1	14	TRBJ2-5	few	NA	CSARGFGYQETQYF	TGCAGTGCTAGAGGGTTCGGGTACCAAGAGACCCAGTACTTC
TRBV27	14	TRBJ2-7	few	NA	CASSFEGLSYEQYF	TGTGCCAGCAGTTTCGAGGGTTTGTCCTACGAGCAGTACTTC